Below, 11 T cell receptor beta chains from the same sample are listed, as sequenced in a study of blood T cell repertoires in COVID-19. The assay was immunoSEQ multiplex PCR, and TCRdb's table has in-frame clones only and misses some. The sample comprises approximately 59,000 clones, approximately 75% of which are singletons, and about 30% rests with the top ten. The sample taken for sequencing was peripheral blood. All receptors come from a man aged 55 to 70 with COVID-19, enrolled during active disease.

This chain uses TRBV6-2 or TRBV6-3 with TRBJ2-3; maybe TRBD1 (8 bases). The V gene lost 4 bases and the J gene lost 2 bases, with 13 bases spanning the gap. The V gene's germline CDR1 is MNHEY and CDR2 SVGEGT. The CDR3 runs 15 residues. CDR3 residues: CASSWTGTTTDTQYF. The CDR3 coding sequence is TGTGCCAGCAGTTGGACAGGGACTACCACAGATACGCAGTATTTT.

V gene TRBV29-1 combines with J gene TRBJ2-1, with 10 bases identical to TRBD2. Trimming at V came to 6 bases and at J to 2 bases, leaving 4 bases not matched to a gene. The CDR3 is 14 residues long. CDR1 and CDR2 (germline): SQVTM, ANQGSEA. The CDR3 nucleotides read TGCAGCGTCCTTGGACTAGCGGCCTACAATGAGCAGTTCTTC. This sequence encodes CSVLGLAAYNEQFF.

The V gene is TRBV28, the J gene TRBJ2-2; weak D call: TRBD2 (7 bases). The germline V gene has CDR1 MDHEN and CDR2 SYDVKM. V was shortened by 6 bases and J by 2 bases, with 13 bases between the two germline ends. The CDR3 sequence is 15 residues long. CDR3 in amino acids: CASRGGGPNTGELFF. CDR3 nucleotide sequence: TGTGCCAGCAGAGGGGGGGGCCCAAACACCGGGGAGCTGTTTTTT. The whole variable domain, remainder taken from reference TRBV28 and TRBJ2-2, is DVKVTQSSRYLVKRTGEKVFLECVQDMDHENMFWYRQDPGLGLRLIYFSYDVKMKEKGDIPEGYSVSREKKERFSLILESASTNQTSMYLCASRGGGPNTGELFFGEGSRLTVL.

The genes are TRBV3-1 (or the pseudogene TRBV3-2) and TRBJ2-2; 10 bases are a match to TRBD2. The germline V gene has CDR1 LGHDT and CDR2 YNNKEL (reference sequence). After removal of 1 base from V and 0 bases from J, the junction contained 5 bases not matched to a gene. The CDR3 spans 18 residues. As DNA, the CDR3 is TGTGCCAGCAGCCAAGGCCCAGCGGGGGGGCCGAACACCGGGGAGCTGTTTTTT. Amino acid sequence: CASSQGPAGGPNTGELFF.

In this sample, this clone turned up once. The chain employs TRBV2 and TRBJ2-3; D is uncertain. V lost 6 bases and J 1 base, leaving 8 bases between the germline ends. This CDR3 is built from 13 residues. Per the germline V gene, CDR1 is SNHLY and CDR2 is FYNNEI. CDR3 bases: TGTGCCAGCAGGGTCGCGGGCACAGATACGCAGTATTTT. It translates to CASRVAGTDTQYF.

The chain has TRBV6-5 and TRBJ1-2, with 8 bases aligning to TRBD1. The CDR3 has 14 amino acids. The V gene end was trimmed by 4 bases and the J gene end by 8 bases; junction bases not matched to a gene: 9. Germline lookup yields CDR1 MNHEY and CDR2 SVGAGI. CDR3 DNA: TGTGCCAGCAGTTCCCAGGGGGCAGGAATGGGCTACACCTTC. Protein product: CASSSQGAGMGYTF.

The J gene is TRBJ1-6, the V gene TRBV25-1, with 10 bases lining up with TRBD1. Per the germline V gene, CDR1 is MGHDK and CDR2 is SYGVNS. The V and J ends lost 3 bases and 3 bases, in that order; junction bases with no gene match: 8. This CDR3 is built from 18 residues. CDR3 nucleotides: TGTGCCAGCAGTGACCCCGGGACAGGGGCCGGCTATAATTCACCCCTCCACTTT. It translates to CASSDPGTGAGYNSPLHF.

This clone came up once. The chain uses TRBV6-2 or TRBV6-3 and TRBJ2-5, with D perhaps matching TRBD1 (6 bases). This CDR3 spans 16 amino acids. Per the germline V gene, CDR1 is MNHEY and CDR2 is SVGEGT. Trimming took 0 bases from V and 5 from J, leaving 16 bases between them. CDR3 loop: CASSYSKGRTGETQYF. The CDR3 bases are TGTGCCAGCAGTTACTCGAAGGGTCGAACAGGGGAGACCCAGTACTTC.

DNA of the CDR3: TGCGCCAGCAGCTTCGGACAGGGAAGCACTGAAGCTTTCTTT. Its protein product is CASSFGQGSTEAFF. The chain links TRBV5-1 to TRBJ1-1, with TRBD1 matching over 8 bases. The CDR3 has 14 residues. The junction had 4 bases not matched to a gene; V was cut back by 2 bases and J by 4 bases. The germline CDR1 and CDR2 sequences are SGHRS and YFSETQ.

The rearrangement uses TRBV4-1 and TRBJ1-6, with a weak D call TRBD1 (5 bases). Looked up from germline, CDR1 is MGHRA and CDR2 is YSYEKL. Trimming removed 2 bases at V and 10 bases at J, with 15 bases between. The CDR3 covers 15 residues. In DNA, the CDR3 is TGCGCCAGCAGCCAATGGTTGGCAGGGTGGTCACCCCTCCACTTT. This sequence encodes CASSQWLAGWSPLHF.

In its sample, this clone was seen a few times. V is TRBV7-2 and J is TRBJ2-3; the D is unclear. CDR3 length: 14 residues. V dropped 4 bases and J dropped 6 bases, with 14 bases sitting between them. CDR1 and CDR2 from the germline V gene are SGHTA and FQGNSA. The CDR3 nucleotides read TGTGCCAGCAGCTCCCGGTCCTTTCTGGATACGCAGTATTTT. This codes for CASSSRSFLDTQYF.